The rows below give T cell receptor beta chains drawn from one sample of a study of PD-1 blockade in classical Hodgkin lymphoma. Using immunoSEQ multiplex PCR, the repertoire was profiled, and TCRdb retains in-frame clones only, with some absent. Of 21,000 or so clones detected, 85% to 90% appear once; the ten largest clones hold approximately 20%. Material: peripheral blood mononuclear cells (PBMCs), obtained before the fourth cycle of nivolumab. Source of these receptors: a human donor with classical Hodgkin lymphoma. Each CDR3 is given with its conserved first and last residue.

CASSRSRAPNTEAFF | TRBJ1-1 | TRBV10-1
CASSEGGRVFGYTF | TRBJ1-2 | TRBV6-1
CASSFGTGGVETQYF | TRBJ2-5 | TRBV7-9
CASSEGRVSSRGGYTF | TRBJ1-2 | TRBV6-1
CASSWRQGNSPLHF | TRBJ1-6 | TRBV27
CASSLGRGQPQHF | TRBJ1-5 | TRBV7-7
CAISELMGQGPYF | TRBJ2-7 | TRBV10-3
CASSLKGAGNTIYF | TRBJ1-3 | TRBV5-4
CASSTQIGDRSFTDTQYF | TRBJ2-3 | TRBV19
CASSQGASGDITDTQYF | TRBJ2-3 | TRBV4-2
CASSVTGSSYNEQFF | TRBJ2-1 | TRBV9
CAFTSGSFYEQYF | TRBJ2-7 | TRBV2
CSVEGHPQHYGYTF | TRBJ1-2 | TRBV29-1
CASSSPITPINGYTF | TRBJ1-2 | TRBV5-4
CAIRGRSMNTEAFF | TRBJ1-1 | TRBV10-3
CASSHGYEQYF | TRBJ2-7 | TRBV7-3
CASRYGRGWGLRGVEQYF | TRBJ2-7 | TRBV11-2
CASRKYNEQFF | TRBJ2-1 | TRBV6-1
CASRRDFSTYEQYF | TRBJ2-7 | TRBV2
CASSFGAENIQYF | TRBJ2-4 | TRBV11-3
CASSLPQETQYF | TRBJ2-5 | TRBV5-1
CASRDSSSGANVLTF | TRBJ2-6 | TRBV6-1